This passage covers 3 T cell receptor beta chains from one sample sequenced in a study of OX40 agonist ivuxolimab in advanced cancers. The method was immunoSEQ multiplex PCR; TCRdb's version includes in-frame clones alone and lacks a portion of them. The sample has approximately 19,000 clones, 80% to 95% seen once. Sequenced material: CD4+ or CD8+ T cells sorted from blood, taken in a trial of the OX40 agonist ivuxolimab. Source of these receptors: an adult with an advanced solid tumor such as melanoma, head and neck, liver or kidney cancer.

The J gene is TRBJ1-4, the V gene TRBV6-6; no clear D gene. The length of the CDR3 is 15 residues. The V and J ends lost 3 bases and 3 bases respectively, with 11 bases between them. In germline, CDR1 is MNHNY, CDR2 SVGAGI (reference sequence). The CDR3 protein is CASSYGGSANEKLFF. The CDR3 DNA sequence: TGTGCCAGCAGTTATGGAGGGAGTGCTAATGAAAAACTGTTTTTT.

CDR3 sequence (DNA): TGCGCCAGCAGCCAAGGTGGGAGTAGGTACGAGCAGTACTTC. Its protein is CASSQGGSRYEQYF. The chain uses TRBV4-1 and TRBJ2-7, with a weak D call TRBD2 (5 bases). CDR3 length: 14 amino acids. V was trimmed by 1 base and J by 4 bases, leaving 11 bases between them. In germline, CDR1 is MGHRA, CDR2 YSYEKL.

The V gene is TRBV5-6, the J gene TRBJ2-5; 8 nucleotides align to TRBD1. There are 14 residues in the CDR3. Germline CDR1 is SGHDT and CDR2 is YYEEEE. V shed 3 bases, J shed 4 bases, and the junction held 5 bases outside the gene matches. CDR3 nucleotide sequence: TGTGCCAGCAGCTCGGGGACAGGCTCAGAGACCCAGTACTTC. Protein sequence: CASSSGTGSETQYF.